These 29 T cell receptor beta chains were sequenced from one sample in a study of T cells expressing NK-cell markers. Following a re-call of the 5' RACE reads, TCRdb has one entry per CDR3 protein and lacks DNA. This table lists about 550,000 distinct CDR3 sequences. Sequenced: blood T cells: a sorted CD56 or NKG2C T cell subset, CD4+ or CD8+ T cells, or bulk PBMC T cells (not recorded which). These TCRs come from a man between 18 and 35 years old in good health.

CDR3 loop: CASNAGTSGYEQYF. The rearrangement joins TRBV6-2 or TRBV6-3 to TRBJ2-7; absent DNA, TCRdb's TRBD2 call cannot be checked. The germline V gene has CDR1 MNHEY and CDR2 SVGEGT. The length of the CDR3 is 14 residues.

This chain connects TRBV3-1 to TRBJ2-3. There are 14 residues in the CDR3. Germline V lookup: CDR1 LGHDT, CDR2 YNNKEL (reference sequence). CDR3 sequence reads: CASRSTEETDTQYF.

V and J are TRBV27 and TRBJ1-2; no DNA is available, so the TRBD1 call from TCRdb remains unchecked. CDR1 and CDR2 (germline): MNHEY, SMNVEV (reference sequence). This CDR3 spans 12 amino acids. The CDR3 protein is CASRAVHYGYTF.

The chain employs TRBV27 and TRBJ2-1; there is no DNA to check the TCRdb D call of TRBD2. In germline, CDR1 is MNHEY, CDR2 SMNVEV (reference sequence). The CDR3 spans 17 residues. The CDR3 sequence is CASSSPPPHGSYNEQFF.

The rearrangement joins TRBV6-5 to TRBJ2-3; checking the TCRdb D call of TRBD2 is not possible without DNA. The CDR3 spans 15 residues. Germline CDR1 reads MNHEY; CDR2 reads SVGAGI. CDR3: CASSYGGRRTDTQYF.

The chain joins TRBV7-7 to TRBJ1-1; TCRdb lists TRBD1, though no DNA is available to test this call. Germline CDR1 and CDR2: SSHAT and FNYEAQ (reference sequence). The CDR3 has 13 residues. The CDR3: CASSLDSGAEAFF. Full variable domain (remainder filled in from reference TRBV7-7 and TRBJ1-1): GAGVSQSPRYKVTKRGQDVTLRCDPISSHATLYWYQQALGQGPEFLTYFNYEAQPDKSGLPSDRFSAERPEGSISTLTIQRTEQRDSAMYRCASSLDSGAEAFFGQGTRLTVV.

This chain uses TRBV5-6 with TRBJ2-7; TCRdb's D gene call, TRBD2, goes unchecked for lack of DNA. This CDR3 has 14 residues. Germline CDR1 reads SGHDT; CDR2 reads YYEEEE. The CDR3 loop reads CASSLTSGIHEQYF.

The CDR3 loop reads CASSSSLDTQYF. The chain couples TRBV9 to TRBJ2-3. The CDR3 has 12 amino acids. Germline CDR1 reads SGDLS; CDR2 reads YYNGEE.

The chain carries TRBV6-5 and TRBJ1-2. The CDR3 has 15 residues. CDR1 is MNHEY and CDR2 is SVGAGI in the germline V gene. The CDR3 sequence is CASSYGVGGSGGYTF.

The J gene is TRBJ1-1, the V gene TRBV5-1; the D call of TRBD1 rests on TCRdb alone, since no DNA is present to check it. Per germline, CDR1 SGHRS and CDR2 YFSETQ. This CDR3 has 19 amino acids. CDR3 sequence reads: CASSLDGTGGVGFGTEAFF. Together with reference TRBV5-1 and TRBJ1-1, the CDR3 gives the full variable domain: KAGVTQTPRYLIKTRGQQVTLSCSPISGHRSVSWYQQTPGQGLQFLFEYFSETQRNKGNFPGRFSGRQFSNSRSEMNVSTLELGDSALYLCASSLDGTGGVGFGTEAFFGQGTRLTVV.

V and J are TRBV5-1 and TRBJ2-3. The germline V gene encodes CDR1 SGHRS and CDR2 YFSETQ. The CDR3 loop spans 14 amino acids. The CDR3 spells CASSSAVSTDTQYF.

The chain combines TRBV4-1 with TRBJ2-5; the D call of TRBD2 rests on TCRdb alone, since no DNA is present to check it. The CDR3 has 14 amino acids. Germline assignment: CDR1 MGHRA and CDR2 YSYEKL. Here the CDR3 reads CASSQEVLGETQYF.

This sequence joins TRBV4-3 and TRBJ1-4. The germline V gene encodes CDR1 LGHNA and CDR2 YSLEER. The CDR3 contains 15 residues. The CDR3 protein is CASSRYPGGNEKLFF.

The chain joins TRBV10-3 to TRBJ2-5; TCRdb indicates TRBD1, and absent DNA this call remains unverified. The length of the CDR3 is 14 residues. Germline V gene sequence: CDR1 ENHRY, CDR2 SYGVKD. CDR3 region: CAIRGPTLQETQYF.

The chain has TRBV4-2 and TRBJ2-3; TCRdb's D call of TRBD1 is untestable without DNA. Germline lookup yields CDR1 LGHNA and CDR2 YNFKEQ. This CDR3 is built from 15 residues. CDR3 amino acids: CASSPGQGKTDTQYF.

The CDR3 spells CASAAPFDPKELRGNEQFF. V and J are TRBV21-1 and TRBJ2-1; TCRdb reports TRBD1, a call that lacks DNA to check it against. TRBV21-1 is an annotated pseudogene. The CDR3 sequence is 19 residues long.

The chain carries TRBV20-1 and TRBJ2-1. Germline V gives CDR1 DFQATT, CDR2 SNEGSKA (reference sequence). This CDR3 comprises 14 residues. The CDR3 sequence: CSALREEYYNEQFF.

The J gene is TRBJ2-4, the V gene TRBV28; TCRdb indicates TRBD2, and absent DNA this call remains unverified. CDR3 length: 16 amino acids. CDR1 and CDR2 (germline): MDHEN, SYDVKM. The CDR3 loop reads CASSLWTTSDANIQYF.

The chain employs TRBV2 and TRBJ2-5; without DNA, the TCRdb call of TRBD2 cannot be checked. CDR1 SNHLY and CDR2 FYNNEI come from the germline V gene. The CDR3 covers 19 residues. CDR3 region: CARRPLRGLAGDEKETQYF.

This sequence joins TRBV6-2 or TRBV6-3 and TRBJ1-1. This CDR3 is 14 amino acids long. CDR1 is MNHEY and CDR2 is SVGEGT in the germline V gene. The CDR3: CASRTSSGNTEAFF.

This CDR3 reads CASSSRTSDIHNEQFF. J is TRBJ2-1 and V is TRBV7-2; TCRdb calls TRBD2, which cannot be checked without DNA. This CDR3 region has 16 residues. Germline-derived CDR1 and CDR2 are SGHTA and FQGNSA.

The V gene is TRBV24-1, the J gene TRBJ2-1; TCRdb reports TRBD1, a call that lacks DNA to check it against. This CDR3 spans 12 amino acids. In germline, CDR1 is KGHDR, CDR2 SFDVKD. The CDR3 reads CATSDGGSEQFF.

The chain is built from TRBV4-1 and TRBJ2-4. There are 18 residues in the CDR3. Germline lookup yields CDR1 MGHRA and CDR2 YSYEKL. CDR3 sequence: CASSQEVAGLGAKNIQYF.

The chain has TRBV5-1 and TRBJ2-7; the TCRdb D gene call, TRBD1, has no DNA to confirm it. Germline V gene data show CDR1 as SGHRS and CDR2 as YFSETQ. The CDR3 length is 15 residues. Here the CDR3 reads CASSTGQGLSYEQYF.

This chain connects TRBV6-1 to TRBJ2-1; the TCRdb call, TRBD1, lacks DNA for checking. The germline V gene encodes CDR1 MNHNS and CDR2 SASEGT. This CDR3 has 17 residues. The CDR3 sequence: CASSRPPGQSSYNEQFF.

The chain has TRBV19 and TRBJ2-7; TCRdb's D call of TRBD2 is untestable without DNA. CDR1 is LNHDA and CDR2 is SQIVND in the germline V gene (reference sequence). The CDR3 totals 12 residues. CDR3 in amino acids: CASGPTRSEQYF.

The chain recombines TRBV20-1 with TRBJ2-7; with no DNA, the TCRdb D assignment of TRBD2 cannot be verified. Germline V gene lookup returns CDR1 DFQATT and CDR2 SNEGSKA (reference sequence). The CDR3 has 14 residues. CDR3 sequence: CSADEGTSGVEQYF.

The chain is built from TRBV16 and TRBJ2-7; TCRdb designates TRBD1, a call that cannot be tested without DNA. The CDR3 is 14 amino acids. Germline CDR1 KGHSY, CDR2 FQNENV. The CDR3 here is CASSQSGQTYEQYF. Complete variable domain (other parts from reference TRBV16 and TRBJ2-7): GEEVAQTPKHLVRGEGQKAKLYCAPIKGHSYVFWYQQVLKNEFKFLISFQNENVFDETGMPKERFSAKCLPNSPCSLEIQATKLEDSAVYFCASSQSGQTYEQYFGPGTRLTVT.

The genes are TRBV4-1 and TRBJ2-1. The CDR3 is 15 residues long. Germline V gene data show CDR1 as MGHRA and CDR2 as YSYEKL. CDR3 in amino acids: CASSPADWTDNEQFF.